This T cell receptor (beta chain) was recovered during a study of control samples from healthy donors and cancer patients. After removal of 1 base from V and 1 base from J, the junction contained 3 bases not matched to a gene. From germline, CDR1 is SGDLS and CDR2 YYNGEE. The CDR3 covers 16 residues. Profiling relied on immunoSEQ multiplex PCR, and the TCRdb table lists in-frame clones only, not all of them. The sample has 150,000 to 180,000 clones; 94% are singletons. This TCR derives from a middle-aged man in good health. The chain joins TRBV9 to TRBJ2-1; TRBD2 matches 9 bases. Sequencing used blood. The CDR3 coding sequence is TGTGCCAGCAGCGTATTAGCGGGGGTGTCCTACAATGAGCAGTTCTTC. Translation gives CASSVLAGVSYNEQFF.